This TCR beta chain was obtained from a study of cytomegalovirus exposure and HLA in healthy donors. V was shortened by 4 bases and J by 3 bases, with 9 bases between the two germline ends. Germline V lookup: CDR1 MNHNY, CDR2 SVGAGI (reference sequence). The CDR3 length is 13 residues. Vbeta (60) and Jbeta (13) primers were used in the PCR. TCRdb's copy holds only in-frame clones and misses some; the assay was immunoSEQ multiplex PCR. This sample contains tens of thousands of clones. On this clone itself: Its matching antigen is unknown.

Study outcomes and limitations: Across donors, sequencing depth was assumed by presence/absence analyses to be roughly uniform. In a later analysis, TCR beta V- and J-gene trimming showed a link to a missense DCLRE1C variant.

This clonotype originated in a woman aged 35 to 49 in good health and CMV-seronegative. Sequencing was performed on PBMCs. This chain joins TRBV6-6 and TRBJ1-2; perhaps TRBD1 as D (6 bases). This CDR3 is CASSLPGDYGYTF. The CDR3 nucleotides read TGTGCCAGCAGTTTACCAGGGGACTATGGCTACACCTTC.